The 20 T cell receptor beta chains reported below all come from one sample, sequenced in a study of cytomegalovirus exposure and HLA in healthy donors. PCR used 60 Vbeta primers and 13 Jbeta primers. This table comes from immunoSEQ multiplex PCR, and its TCRdb copy is limited to in-frame clones, with some not included. This sample has roughly 97,000 clones, with nearly 80% found just once. What was sequenced was PBMCs. The source of these receptors is a man aged 55 to 69 in good health and CMV-seropositive.

The rearrangement links TRBV5-1 to TRBJ2-1, with TRBD2 matching over 8 bases. Per germline, CDR1 SGHRS and CDR2 YFSETQ. The length of the CDR3 is 15 residues. The V and J ends lost 2 bases and 3 bases, in that order; junction bases with no gene match: 4. The CDR3 sequence: CASSLTAGVYNEQFF. Written as DNA, the CDR3 is TGCGCCAGCAGCTTAACAGCGGGGGTCTACAATGAGCAGTTCTTC.

The rearrangement joins TRBV10-2 to TRBJ1-5, with a weak D call TRBD1 (5 bases). From germline, CDR1 is WSHSY and CDR2 SAAADI. The V end was cut by 6 bases, the J end by 3 bases, with 12 bases between. This CDR3 contains 14 residues. The CDR3 protein is CASRGGGNNQPQHF. Here the CDR3 DNA reads TGCGCCAGCAGGGGGGGAGGGAACAATCAGCCCCAGCATTTT.

The chain employs TRBV5-1 and TRBJ2-6; TRBD2 matches at 11 bases. V lost 4 bases, J lost 0 bases, and 6 bases stayed unmatched. The CDR3 consists of 18 residues. Germline-derived CDR1 and CDR2 are SGHRS and YFSETQ. The CDR3 is CASSLGLAASSGANVLTF. CDR3 sequence (DNA): TGCGCCAGCAGCCTGGGACTAGCGGCTAGCTCTGGGGCCAACGTCCTGACTTTC.

This clone was seen just once. An end of the junction differs from the germline gene, which may be a read error. The CDR3 sequence is CASSLAAVSGNTIYF. DNA of the CDR3: TGTGCCAGCAGCTTGGCCGCAGTCTCTGGAAACACCATATATTTT. V and J are TRBV5-1 and TRBJ1-3; no clear D. The length of the CDR3 is 15 residues. Germline lookup yields CDR1 SGHRS and CDR2 YFSETQ.

A few counts support this clone. The chain recombines TRBV18 with TRBJ1-3; TRBD1 aligns across 7 bases. This CDR3 has 17 residues. Germline lookup yields CDR1 KGHSH and CDR2 LQKENI. Trimming took 2 bases from V and 1 from J; bases not matched to a gene: 8. The chain's CDR3 is CASSPTTGDRSGNTIYF. The CDR3 DNA sequence: TGTGCCAGCTCACCAACAACAGGGGATCGGTCTGGAAACACCATATATTTT.

This rearrangement joins TRBV7-6 to TRBJ2-1; D may be TRBD2 (6 bases). V lost 5 bases and J lost 6, with 14 bases in between. The CDR3 is 14 amino acids. Germline CDR1 SGHVS, CDR2 FNYEAQ. This CDR3 is CASSPRGLGNEQFF. The CDR3 nucleotides read TGTGCCAGCAGCCCCCGGGGGTTGGGCAATGAGCAGTTCTTC.

This rearrangement joins TRBV10-2 to TRBJ1-5; D unclear. The CDR3 covers 13 residues. The germline CDR1 and CDR2 sequences are WSHSY and SAAADI. V dropped 4 bases and J dropped 1 base, with 5 bases sitting between them. The CDR3 coding sequence is TGCGCCAGCAGTGTGGAGAGCAATCAGCCCCAGCATTTT. Amino acid sequence: CASSVESNQPQHF.

The chain is built from TRBV6-5 and TRBJ2-3; 8 nucleotides match TRBD1. Germline V gene lookup returns CDR1 MNHEY and CDR2 SVGAGI. This CDR3 has 13 residues. V dropped 8 bases and J dropped 5; count of bases not matched to a gene: 6. The CDR3 coding sequence is TGTGCCAGCGGCAGGGGGCTGGGAGATACGCAGTATTTT. This encodes CASGRGLGDTQYF.

This clone came up once. This chain joins TRBV7-9 and TRBJ1-1; D might be TRBD1 (6 bases). CDR3 length: 14 amino acids. Trimming cost V 5 bases and J 1 base, with 11 bases left between them. CDR1 is SEHNR and CDR2 is FQNEAQ in the germline V gene (reference sequence). CDR3 protein: CASSEGHPNTEAFF. In nucleotides, the CDR3 is TGTGCCAGCAGCGAGGGACACCCGAACACTGAAGCTTTCTTT.

V usage is TRBV5-6 and J usage is TRBJ1-2; D unclear. V lost 0 bases, J lost 8 bases, and 8 bases lay in between. The germline V gene encodes CDR1 SGHDT and CDR2 YYEEEE. This CDR3 contains 12 residues. Here the CDR3 reads CASSLEPRGYTF. The CDR3 DNA is TGTGCCAGCAGCTTGGAACCGCGAGGCTACACCTTC. The whole variable domain, remainder taken from reference TRBV5-6 and TRBJ1-2, is DAGVTQSPTHLIKTRGQQVTLRCSPKSGHDTVSWYQQALGQGPQFIFQYYEEEERQRGNFPDRFSGHQFPNYSSELNVNALLLGDSALYLCASSLEPRGYTFGSGTRLTVV.

This clone was recorded once. V usage is TRBV5-1 and J usage is TRBJ2-1; D unresolved. The CDR3 length is 15 residues. Trimming cost V 0 bases and J 1 base, with 8 bases left between them. Germline V gene sequence: CDR1 SGHRS, CDR2 YFSETQ. The CDR3 sequence: CASSLELSSYNEQFF. In nucleotides, the CDR3 is TGCGCCAGCAGCTTGGAACTATCATCCTACAATGAGCAGTTCTTC.

The chain recombines TRBV6-5 with TRBJ2-3, with D perhaps matching TRBD2 (5 bases). V was trimmed by 4 bases and J by 6 bases, leaving 8 bases between them. From germline, CDR1 is MNHEY and CDR2 SVGAGI. There are 12 residues in the CDR3. The CDR3 DNA is TGTGCCAGCAGTTCCGAGGGTGATACGCAGTATTTT. It yields the protein CASSSEGDTQYF.

V is TRBV4-1 and J is TRBJ2-1; 14 bases align to TRBD2. Losses at the gene ends were 3 bases for V and 7 bases for J; bases not matched to a gene: 5. There are 16 residues in the CDR3. Germline V gene lookup returns CDR1 MGHRA and CDR2 YSYEKL. CDR3 residues: CASSHLGLAGENEQFF. CDR3 nucleotide sequence: TGCGCCAGCAGCCACCTGGGACTAGCGGGGGAGAATGAGCAGTTCTTC.

This clone has just a few counts. This chain joins TRBV28 and TRBJ1-4, with a tentative D call TRBD1 (6 bases). The germline V gene has CDR1 MDHEN and CDR2 SYDVKM. Between the trimmed V and J ends, which lost 7 bases and 0 bases, there was a span of 15 bases. This CDR3 has 16 residues. CDR3 region: CASNSFWTATNEKLFF. In DNA, the CDR3 is TGTGCCAGCAACTCTTTCTGGACAGCAACTAATGAAAAACTGTTTTTT.

Comments on this clone: Compared with germline, one end of the junction differs, possibly owing to a read error. This sequence joins TRBV2 and TRBJ1-4; tentatively, D is TRBD1 (5 bases). This CDR3 has 13 amino acids. Germline CDR1 and CDR2: SNHLY and FYNNEI. The chain's CDR3 is CASSDYQAVDRAF. The CDR3 bases are TGTGCCAGCAGTGATTATCAGGCGGTTGACAGAGCCTTT. Variable domain in full (rest from reference TRBV2 and TRBJ1-4): EPEVTQTPSHQVTQMGQEVILRCVPISNHLYFYWYRQILGQKVEFLVSFYNNEISEKSEIFDDQFSVERPDGSNFTLKIRSTKLEDSAMYFCASSDYQAVDRAFGSGTQLSVL.

The rearrangement uses TRBV5-6 and TRBJ2-7, with 9 bases matching TRBD2. Looked up from germline, CDR1 is SGHDT and CDR2 is YYEEEE. The CDR3 extends over 15 amino acids. The trim removed 2 bases at V and 0 bases at J, leaving 3 bases unmatched. This chain's CDR3 is CASSLAGGSSYEQYF. CDR3 bases: TGTGCCAGCAGCTTAGCGGGGGGCAGCTCCTACGAGCAGTACTTC.

The chain combines TRBV27 with TRBJ2-2, with D possibly matching TRBD2 (6 bases). The germline V gene encodes CDR1 MNHEY and CDR2 SMNVEV (reference sequence). V was cut by 5 bases and J by 2 bases, with 12 bases left in between. The CDR3 consists of 15 residues. CDR3 DNA sequence: TGTGCCAGCAGTATACGGAGGGCCAACACCGGGGAGCTGTTTTTT. It encodes CASSIRRANTGELFF.

CDR3 bases: TGTGCCAGCAGTTATGTATTATTCGGGTACCAAGAGACCCAGTACTTC. This gives the protein CASSYVLFGYQETQYF. The V call is TRBV6-5, the J call TRBJ2-5; D is uncertain. Germline CDR1 reads MNHEY; CDR2 reads SVGAGI. V gave up 3 bases and J gave up 0 bases, with 14 bases separating them. The CDR3 has 16 amino acids.

There are a few counts of this clone. The chain combines TRBV4-2 with TRBJ1-4, with D possibly being TRBD1 (5 bases). Germline CDR1 is LGHNA and CDR2 is YNFKEQ. V was shortened by 4 bases and J by 0 bases, with 6 bases between the two germline ends. The CDR3 runs to 14 residues. In nucleotides, the CDR3 is TGTGCCAGCAGCCTGACAGCAACTAATGAAAAACTGTTTTTT. Protein sequence: CASSLTATNEKLFF.

V is TRBV5-1 and J is TRBJ2-1, with 7 positions matching TRBD2. The V and J ends lost 0 bases and 4 bases, in that order; junction bases with no gene match: 7. The CDR3 covers 16 residues. Germline CDR1 SGHRS, CDR2 YFSETQ. Here the CDR3 reads CASSLANQRGYNEQFF. In DNA, the CDR3 is TGCGCCAGCAGCTTGGCCAACCAGCGGGGTTACAATGAGCAGTTCTTC.